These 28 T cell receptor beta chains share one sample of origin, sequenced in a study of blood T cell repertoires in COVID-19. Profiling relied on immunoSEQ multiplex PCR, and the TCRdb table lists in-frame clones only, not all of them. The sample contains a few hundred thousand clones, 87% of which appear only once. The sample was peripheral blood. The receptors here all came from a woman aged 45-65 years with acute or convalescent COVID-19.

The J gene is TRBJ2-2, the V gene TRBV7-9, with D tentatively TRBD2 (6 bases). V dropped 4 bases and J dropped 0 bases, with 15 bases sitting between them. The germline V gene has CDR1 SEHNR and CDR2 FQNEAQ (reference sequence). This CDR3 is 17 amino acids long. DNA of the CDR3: TGTGCCAGCAGCTCAGCCGTCCGGAGGGCGAACACCGGGGAGCTGTTTTTT. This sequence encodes CASSSAVRRANTGELFF.

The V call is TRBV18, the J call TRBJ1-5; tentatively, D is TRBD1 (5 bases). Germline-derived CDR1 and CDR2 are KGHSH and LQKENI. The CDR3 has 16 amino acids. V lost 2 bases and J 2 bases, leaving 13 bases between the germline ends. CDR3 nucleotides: TGTGCCAGCTCACCAATTCAGGGAAATGGCAATCAGCCCCAGCATTTT. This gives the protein CASSPIQGNGNQPQHF.

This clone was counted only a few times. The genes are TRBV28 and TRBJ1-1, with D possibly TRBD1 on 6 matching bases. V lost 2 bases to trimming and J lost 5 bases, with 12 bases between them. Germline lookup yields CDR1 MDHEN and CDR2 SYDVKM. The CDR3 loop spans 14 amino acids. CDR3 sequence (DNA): TGTGCCAGCAGTTTACCGGGGGGCAAAACTGAAGCTTTCTTT. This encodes CASSLPGGKTEAFF.

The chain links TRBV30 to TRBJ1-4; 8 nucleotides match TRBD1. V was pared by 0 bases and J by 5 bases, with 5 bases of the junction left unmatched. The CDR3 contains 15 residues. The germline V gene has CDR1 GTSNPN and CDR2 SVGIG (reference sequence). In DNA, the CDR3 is TGTGCCTGGAGTGTACAGGGGGGGCTCAATGAAAAACTGTTTTTT. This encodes CAWSVQGGLNEKLFF.

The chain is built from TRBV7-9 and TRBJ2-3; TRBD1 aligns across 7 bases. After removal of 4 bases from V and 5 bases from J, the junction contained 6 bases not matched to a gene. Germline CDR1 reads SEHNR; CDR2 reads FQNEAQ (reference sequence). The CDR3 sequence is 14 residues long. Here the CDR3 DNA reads TGTGCCAGCAGCTATAGGGGGCGTGGAGATACGCAGTATTTT. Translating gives CASSYRGRGDTQYF. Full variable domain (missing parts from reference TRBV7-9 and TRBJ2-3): DTGVSQNPRHKITKRGQNVTFRCDPISEHNRLYWYRQTLGQGPEFLTYFQNEAQLEKSRLLSDRFSAERPKGSFSTLEIQRTEQGDSAMYLCASSYRGRGDTQYFGPGTRLTVL.

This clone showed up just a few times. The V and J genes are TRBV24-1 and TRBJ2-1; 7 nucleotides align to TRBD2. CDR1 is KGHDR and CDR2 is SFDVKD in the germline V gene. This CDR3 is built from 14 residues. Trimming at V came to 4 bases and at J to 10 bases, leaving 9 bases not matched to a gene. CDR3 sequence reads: CATSEGGITGEQFF. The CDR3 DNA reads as TGTGCCACCAGTGAGGGAGGGATAACAGGAGAGCAGTTCTTC.

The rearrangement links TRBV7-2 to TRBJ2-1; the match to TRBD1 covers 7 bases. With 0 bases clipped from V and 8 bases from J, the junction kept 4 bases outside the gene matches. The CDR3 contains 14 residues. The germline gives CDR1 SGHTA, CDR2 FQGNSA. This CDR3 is CASSLASDRDEQFF. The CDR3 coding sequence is TGTGCCAGCAGCTTAGCCTCCGACAGGGATGAGCAGTTCTTC.

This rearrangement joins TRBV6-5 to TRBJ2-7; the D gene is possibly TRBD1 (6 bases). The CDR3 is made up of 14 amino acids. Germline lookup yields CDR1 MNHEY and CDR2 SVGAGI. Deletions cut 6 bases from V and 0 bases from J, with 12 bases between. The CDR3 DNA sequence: TGTGCCAGCAGCGTTAGGGACATCTCCTACGAGCAGTACTTC. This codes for CASSVRDISYEQYF.

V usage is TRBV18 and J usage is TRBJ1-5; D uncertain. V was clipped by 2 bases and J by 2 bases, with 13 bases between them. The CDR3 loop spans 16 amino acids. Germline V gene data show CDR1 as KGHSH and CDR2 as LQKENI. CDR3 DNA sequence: TGTGCCAGCTCACCATCAGGTACGTCAGGCAATCAGCCCCAGCATTTT. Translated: CASSPSGTSGNQPQHF. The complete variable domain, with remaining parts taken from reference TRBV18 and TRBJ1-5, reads NAGVMQNPRHLVRRRGQEARLRCSPMKGHSHVYWYRQLPEEGLKFMVYLQKENIIDESGMPKERFSAEFPKEGPSILRIQQVVRGDSAAYFCASSPSGTSGNQPQHFGDGTRLSIL.

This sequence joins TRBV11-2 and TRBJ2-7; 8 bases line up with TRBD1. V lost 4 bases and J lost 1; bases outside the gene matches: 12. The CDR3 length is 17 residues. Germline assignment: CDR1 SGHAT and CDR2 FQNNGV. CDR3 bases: TGTGCCAGCAGCTCCCGAAAAAAGGGACAGGATTCCTACGAGCAGTACTTC. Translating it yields CASSSRKKGQDSYEQYF.

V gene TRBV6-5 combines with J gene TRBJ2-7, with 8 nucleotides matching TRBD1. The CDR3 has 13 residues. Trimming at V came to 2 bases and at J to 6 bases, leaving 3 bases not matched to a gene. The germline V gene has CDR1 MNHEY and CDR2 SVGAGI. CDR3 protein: CASSYTTGGEQYF. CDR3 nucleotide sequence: TGTGCCAGCAGTTACACAACAGGGGGCGAGCAGTACTTC.

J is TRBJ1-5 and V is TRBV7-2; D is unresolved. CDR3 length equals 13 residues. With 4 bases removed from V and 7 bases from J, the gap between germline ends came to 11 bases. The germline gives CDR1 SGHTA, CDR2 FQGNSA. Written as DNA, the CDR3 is TGTGCCAGCAGCTCCCCGGGAAGGCAGCCCCAGCATTTT. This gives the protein CASSSPGRQPQHF.

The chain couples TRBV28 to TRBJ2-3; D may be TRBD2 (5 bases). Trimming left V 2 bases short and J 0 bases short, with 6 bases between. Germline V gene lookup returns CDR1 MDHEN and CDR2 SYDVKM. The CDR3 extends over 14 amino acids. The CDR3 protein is CASSLGGSTDTQYF. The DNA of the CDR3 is TGTGCCAGCAGTTTAGGCGGGAGCACAGATACGCAGTATTTT.

CDR3 coding DNA: TGTGCCAGCAGCCTCCCGGACAGAACCTACGAGCAGTACTTC. The encoded protein is CASSLPDRTYEQYF. The chain couples TRBV9 to TRBJ2-7; the D gene is possibly TRBD1 (6 bases). Germline V gene sequence: CDR1 SGDLS, CDR2 YYNGEE. Between the trimmed V and J ends, which lost 4 bases and 2 bases, there was a span of 13 bases. The CDR3 extends over 14 amino acids.

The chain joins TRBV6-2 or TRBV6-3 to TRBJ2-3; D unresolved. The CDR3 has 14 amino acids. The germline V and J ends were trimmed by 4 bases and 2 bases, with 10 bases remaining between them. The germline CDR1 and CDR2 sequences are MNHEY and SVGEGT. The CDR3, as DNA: TGTGCCAGCAGTTCCCTCCAGAACACAGATACGCAGTATTTT. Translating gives CASSSLQNTDTQYF.

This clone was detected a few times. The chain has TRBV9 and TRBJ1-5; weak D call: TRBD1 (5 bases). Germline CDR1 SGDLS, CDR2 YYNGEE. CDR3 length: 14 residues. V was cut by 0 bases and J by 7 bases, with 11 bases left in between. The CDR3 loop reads CASSVAGGGQPQHF. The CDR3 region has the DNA TGTGCCAGCAGCGTAGCTGGGGGAGGGCAGCCCCAGCATTTT.

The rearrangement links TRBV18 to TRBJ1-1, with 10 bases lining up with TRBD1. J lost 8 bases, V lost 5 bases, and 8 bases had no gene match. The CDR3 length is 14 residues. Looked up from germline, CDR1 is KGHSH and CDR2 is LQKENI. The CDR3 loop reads CASSVSGTGDEAFF. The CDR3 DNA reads TGTGCCAGCTCAGTCTCCGGGACAGGGGACGAAGCTTTCTTT.

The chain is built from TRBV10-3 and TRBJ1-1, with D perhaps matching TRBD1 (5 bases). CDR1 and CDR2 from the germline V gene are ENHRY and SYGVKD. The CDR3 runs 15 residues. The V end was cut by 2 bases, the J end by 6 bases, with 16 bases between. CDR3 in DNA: TGTGCCATCAGTGAGCGCGGTGGGGGGGACGCTGAAGCTTTCTTT. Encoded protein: CAISERGGGDAEAFF.

The CDR3 nucleotides read TGTGCCACCAGTGATCGGAGGGTGGCTGGGGCCAACGTCCTGACTTTC. Its translation: CATSDRRVAGANVLTF. The rearrangement uses TRBV24-1 and TRBJ2-6; D may be TRBD2 (6 bases). V lost 3 bases and J lost 2, with 10 bases in between. Germline CDR1 and CDR2: KGHDR and SFDVKD. The CDR3 has 16 residues.

CDR3 protein: CATGASFSGEDEQFF. The DNA of the CDR3 is TGTGCCACTGGGGCTAGCTTCTCGGGGGAAGATGAGCAGTTCTTC. This chain links TRBV6-5 with TRBJ2-1; a weak D match, TRBD2 (6 bases). Looked up from germline, CDR1 is MNHEY and CDR2 is SVGAGI. V lost 10 bases and J 8 bases, leaving 24 bases between the germline ends. The CDR3 covers 15 residues.

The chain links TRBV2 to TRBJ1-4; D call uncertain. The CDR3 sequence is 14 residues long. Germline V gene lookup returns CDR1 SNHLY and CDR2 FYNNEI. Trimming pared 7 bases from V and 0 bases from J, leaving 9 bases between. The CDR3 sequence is CASNPVATNEKLFF. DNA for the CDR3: TGTGCCAGCAATCCAGTGGCAACTAATGAAAAACTGTTTTTT.

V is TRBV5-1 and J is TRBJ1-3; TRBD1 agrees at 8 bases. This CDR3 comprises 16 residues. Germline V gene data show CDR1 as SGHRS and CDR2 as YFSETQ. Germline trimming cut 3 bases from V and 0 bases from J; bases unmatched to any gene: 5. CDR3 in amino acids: CASSSAGGISGNTIYF. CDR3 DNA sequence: TGCGCCAGCAGCTCGGCAGGGGGCATCTCTGGAAACACCATATATTTT.

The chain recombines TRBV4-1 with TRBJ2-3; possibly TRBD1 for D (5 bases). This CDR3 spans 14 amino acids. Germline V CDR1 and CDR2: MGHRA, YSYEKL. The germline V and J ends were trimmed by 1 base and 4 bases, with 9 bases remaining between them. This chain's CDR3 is CASSQGQSPDTQYF. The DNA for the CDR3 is TGCGCCAGCAGCCAAGGACAGTCTCCAGATACGCAGTATTTT.

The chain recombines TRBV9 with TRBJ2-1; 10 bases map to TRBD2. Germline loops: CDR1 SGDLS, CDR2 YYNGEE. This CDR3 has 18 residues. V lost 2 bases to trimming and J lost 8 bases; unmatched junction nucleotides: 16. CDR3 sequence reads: CASSVSVSVSGRRDEQFF. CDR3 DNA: TGTGCCAGCAGCGTGTCCGTCTCTGTTAGCGGGAGGAGGGATGAGCAGTTCTTC.

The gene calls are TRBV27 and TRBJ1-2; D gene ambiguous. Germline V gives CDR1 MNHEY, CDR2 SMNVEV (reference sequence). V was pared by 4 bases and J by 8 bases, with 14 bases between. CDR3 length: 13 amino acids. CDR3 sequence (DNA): TGTGCCAGCAGTTCGTCGGTCGGGGTCGGCTACACCTTC. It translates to CASSSSVGVGYTF.

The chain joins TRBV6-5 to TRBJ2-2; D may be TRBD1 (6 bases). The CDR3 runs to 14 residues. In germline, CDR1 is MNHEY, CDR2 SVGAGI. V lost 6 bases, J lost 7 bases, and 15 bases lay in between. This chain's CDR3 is CASRTPGGGGELFF. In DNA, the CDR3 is TGTGCCAGCAGGACGCCTGGGGGCGGCGGGGAGCTGTTTTTT.

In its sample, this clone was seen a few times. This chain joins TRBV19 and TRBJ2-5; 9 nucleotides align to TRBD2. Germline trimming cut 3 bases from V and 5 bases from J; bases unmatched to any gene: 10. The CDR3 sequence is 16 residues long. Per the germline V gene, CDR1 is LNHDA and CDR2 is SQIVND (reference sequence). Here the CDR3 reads CASSIGWREGPETQYF. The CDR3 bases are TGTGCCAGTAGTATTGGTTGGCGGGAGGGCCCTGAGACCCAGTACTTC.

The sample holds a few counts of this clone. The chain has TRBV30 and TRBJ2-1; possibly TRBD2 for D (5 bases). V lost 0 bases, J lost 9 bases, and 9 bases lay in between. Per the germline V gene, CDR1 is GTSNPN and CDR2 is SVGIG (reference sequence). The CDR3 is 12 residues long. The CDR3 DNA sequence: TGTGCCTGGAGTGTAGGAGGCGGTGAGCAGTTCTTC. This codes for CAWSVGGGEQFF.